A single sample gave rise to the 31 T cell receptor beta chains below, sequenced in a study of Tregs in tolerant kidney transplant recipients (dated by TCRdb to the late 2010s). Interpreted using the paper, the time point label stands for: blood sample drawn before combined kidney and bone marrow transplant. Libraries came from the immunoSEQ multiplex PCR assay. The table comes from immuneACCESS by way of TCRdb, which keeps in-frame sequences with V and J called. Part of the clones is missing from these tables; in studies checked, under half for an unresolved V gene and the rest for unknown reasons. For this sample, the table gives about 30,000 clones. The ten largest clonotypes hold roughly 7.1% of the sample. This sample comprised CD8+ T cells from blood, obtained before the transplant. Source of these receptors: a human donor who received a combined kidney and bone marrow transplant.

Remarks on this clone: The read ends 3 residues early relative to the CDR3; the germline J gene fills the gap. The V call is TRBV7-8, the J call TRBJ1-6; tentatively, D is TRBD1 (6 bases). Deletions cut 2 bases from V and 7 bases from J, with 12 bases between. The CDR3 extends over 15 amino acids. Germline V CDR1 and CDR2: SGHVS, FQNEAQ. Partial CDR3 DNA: TGTGCCAGCAGCTTACCGGGACAAAGAAATTCACCC. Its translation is CASSLPGQRNSP. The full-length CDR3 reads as CASSLPGQRNSPLHF.

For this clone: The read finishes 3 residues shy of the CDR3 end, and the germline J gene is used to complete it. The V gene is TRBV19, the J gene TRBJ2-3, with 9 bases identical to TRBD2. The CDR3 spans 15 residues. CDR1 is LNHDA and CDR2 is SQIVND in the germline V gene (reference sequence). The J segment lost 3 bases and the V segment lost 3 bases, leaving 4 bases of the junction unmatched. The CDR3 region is CASSIGLAGTDTQYF. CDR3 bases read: TGTGCCAGTAGTATCGGCCTAGCGGGGACAGATACG.

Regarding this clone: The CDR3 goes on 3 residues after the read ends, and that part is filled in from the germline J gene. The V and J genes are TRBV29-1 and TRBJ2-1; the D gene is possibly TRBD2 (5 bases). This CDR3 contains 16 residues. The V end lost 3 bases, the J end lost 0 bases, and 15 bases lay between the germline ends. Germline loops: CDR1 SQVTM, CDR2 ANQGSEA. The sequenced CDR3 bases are TGCAGCGTTGAGTTACTAGACTATGGCTCCTACAATGAG. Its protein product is CSVELLDYGSYNE. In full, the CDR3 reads CSVELLDYGSYNEQFF.

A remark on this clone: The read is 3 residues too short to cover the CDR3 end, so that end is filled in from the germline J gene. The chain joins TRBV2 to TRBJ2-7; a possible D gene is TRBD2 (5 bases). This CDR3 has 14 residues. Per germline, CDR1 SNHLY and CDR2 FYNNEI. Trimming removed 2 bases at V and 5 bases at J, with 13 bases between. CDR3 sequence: CASSEWKRAHEQYF. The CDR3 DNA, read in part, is TGTGCCAGCAGTGAATGGAAGAGGGCCCACGAG.

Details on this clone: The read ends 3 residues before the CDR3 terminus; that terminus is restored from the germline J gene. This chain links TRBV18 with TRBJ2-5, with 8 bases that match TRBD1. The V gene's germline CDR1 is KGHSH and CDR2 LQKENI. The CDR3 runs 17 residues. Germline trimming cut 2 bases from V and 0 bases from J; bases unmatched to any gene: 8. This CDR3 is CASSPGDGQGNQETQYF. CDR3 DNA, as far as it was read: TGTGCCAGCTCACCAGGGGATGGACAGGGCAACCAAGAGACC.

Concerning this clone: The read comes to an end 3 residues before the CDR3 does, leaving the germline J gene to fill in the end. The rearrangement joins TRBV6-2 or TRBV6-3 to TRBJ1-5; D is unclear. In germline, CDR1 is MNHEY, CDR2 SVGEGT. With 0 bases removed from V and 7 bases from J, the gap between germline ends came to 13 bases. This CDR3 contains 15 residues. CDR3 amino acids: CASSYSASLGQPQHF. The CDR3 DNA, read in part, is TGTGCCAGCAGTTACTCGGCCAGTCTAGGACAGCCC.

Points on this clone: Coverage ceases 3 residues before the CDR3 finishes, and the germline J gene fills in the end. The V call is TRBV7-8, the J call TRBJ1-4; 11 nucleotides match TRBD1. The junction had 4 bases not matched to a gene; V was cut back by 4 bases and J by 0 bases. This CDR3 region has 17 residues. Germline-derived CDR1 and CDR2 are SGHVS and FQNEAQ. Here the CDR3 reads CASSSDRGPATNEKLFF. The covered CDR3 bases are TGTGCCAGCAGCTCGGACAGGGGGCCCGCAACTAATGAAAAA.

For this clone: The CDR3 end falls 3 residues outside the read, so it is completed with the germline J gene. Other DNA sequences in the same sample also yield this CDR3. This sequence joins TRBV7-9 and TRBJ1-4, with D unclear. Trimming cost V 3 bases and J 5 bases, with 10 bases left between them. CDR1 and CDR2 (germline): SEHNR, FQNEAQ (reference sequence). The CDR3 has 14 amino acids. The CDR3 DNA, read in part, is TGTGCCAGCAGCTTTGAGGCCGAGAATGAAAAA. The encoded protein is CASSFEAENEK. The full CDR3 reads CASSFEAENEKLFF. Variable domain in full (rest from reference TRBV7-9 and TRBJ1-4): DTGVSQNPRHKITKRGQNVTFRCDPISEHNRLYWYRQTLGQGPEFLTYFQNEAQLEKSRLLSDRFSAERPKGSFSTLEIQRTEQGDSAMYLCASSFEAENEKLFFGSGTQLSVL.

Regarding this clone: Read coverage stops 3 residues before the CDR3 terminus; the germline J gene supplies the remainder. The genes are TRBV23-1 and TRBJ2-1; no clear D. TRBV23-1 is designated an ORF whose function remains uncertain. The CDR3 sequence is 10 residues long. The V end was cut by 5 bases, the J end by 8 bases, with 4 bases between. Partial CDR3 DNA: TGCGCCAGCAGTAGGCATGAG. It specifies CASSRHE. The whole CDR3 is CASSRHEQFF.

CDR3 amino acids: CASSIEASVYNEQFF. The sequenced part of the CDR3 DNA is TGTGCCAGTAGTATAGAAGCTTCCGTCTACAATGAG. The chain employs TRBV19 and TRBJ2-1; no clear D gene. The read halts 3 residues ahead of the CDR3 end, with the missing end drawn from the germline J gene. Deletions cut 0 bases from V and 3 bases from J, with 9 bases between. The CDR3 is 15 amino acids. The germline V gene encodes CDR1 LNHDA and CDR2 SQIVND (reference sequence).

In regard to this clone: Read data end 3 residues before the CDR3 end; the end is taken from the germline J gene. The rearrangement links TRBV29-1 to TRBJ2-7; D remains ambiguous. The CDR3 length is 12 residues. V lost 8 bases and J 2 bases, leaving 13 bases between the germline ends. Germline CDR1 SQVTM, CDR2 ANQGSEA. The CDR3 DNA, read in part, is TGCAGCTGCTCTTCAGAAACCTACGAG. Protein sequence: CSCSSETYE. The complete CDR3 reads CSCSSETYEQYF.

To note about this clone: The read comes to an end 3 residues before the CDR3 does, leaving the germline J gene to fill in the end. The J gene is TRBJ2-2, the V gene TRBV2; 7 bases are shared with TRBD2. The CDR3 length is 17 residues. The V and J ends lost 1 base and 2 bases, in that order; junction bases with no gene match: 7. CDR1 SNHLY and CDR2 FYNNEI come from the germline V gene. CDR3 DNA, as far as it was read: TGTGCCAGCAGTGAAGGGGTCGCGGGAGTAAACACCGGGGAG. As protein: CASSEGVAGVNTGE. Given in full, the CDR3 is CASSEGVAGVNTGELFF.

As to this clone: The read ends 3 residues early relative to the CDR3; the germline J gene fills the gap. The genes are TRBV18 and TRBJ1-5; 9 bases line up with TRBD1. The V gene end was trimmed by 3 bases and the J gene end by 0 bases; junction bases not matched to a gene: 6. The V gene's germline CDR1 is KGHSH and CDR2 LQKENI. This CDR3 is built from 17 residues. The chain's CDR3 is CASSPQTGGVSNQPQHF. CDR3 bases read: TGTGCCAGCTCACCCCAGACAGGGGGGGTTAGCAATCAGCCC.

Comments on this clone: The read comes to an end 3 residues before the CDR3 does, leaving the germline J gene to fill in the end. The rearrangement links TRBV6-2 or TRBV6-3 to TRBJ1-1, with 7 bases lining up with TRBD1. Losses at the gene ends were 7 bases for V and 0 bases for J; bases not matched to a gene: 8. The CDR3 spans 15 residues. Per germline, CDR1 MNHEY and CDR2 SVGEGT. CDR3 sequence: CASNKMGQLNTEAFF. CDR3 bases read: TGTGCCAGCAACAAAATGGGACAGCTGAACACTGAA.

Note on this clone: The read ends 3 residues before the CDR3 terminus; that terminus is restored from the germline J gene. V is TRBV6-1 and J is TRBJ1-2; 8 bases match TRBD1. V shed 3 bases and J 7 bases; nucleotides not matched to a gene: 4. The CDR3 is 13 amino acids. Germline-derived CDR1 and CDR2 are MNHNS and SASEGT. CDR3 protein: CASSDRGPVGYTF. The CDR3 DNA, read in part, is TGTGCCAGCAGTGACAGGGGGCCTGTTGGC.

The CDR3 loop is CASSIDSSGDITDTQYF. The covered CDR3 bases are TGTGCCAGTAGTATAGATTCTAGCGGGGACATCACAGATACG. The chain couples TRBV19 to TRBJ2-3, with TRBD2 matching over 9 bases. Sequencing ends 3 residues short of the CDR3 end; the germline J gene provides the rest. V shed 0 bases and J 2 bases; nucleotides not matched to a gene: 6. CDR1 and CDR2 from the germline V gene are LNHDA and SQIVND (reference sequence). The CDR3 sequence is 17 residues long. The variable domain in full, completed from reference TRBV19 and TRBJ2-3, reads DGGITQSPKYLFRKEGQNVTLSCEQNLNHDAMYWYRQDPGQGLRLIYYSQIVNDFQKGDIAEGYSVSREKKESFPLTVTSAQKNPTAFYLCASSIDSSGDITDTQYFGPGTRLTVL.

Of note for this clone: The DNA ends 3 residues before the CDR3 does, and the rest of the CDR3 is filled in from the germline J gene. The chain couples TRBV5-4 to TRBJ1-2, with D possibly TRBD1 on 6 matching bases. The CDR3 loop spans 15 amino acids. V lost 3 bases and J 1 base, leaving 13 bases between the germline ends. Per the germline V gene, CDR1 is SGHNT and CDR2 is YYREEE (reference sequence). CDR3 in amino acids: CASSSPGGYNYGYTF. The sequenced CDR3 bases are TGTGCCAGCAGCTCCCCGGGGGGCTATAACTATGGC.

CDR3 region: CASSFGNRAGAFF. CDR3 DNA (partial): TGTGCCAGTAGTTTTGGAAACAGGGCTGGG. This sequence joins TRBV19 and TRBJ1-1; D possibly corresponds to TRBD1 (6 bases). The CDR3 is cut off 3 residues early in the read; its end comes from the germline J gene. The CDR3 has 13 residues. Germline CDR1 is LNHDA and CDR2 is SQIVND (reference sequence).

The CDR3 region is CASSERVGELNQPQHF. The sequenced part of the CDR3 DNA is TGTGCCAGCAGTGAAAGGGTCGGGGAGCTCAATCAGCCC. The chain combines TRBV6-1 with TRBJ1-5; D is ambiguous. Coverage ceases 3 residues before the CDR3 finishes, and the germline J gene fills in the end. CDR3 size: 16 residues. The V gene lost 2 bases and the J gene lost 3 bases, with 14 bases spanning the gap. The germline CDR1 and CDR2 sequences are MNHNS and SASEGT.

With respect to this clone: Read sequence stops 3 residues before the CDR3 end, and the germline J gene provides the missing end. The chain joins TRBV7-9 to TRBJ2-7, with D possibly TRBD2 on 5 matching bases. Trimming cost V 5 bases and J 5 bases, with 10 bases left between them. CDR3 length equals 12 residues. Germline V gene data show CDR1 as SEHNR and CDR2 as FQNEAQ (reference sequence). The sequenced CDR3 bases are TGTGCCAGCAGCCCTGGACTGGACGAG. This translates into CASSPGLDE. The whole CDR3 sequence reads CASSPGLDEQYF.

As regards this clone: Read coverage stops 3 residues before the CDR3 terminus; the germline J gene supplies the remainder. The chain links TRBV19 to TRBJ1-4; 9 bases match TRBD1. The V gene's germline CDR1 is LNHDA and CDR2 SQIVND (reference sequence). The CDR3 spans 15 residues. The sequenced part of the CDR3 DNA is TGTGCCAGTACCCCGGCCGGGACAGGGCTACCGAAA. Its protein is CASTPAGTGLPK. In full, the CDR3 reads CASTPAGTGLPKLFF. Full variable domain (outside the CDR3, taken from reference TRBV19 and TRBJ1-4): DGGITQSPKYLFRKEGQNVTLSCEQNLNHDAMYWYRQDPGQGLRLIYYSQIVNDFQKGDIAEGYSVSREKKESFPLTVTSAQKNPTAFYLCASTPAGTGLPKLFFGSGTQLSVL.

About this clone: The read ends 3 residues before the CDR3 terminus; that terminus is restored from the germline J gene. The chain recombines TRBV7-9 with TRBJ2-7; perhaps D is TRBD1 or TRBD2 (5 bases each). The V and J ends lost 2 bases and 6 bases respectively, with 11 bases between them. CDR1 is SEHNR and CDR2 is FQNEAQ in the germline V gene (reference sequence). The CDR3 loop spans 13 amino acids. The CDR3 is CASSLLAGSEQYF. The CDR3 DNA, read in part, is TGTGCCAGCAGCTTACTCGCAGGGAGCGAG.

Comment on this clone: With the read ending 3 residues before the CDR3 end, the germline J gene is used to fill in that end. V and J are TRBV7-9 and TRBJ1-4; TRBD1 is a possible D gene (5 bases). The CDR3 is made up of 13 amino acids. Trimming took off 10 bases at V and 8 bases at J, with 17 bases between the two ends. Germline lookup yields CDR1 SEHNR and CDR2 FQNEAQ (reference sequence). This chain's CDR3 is CATGGYEEEKLFF. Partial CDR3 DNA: TGTGCCACCGGGGGTTACGAGGAGGAAAAA. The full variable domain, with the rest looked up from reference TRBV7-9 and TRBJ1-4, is DTGVSQNPRHKITKRGQNVTFRCDPISEHNRLYWYRQTLGQGPEFLTYFQNEAQLEKSRLLSDRFSAERPKGSFSTLEIQRTEQGDSAMYLCATGGYEEEKLFFGSGTQLSVL.

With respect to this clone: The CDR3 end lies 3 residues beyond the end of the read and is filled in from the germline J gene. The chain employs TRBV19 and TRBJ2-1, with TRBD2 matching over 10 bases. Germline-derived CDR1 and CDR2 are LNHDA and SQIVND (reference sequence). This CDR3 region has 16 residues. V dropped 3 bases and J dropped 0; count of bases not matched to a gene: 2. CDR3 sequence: CASSIRTSGSYNEQFF. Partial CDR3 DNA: TGTGCCAGTAGTATTAGGACTAGCGGCTCCTACAATGAG.

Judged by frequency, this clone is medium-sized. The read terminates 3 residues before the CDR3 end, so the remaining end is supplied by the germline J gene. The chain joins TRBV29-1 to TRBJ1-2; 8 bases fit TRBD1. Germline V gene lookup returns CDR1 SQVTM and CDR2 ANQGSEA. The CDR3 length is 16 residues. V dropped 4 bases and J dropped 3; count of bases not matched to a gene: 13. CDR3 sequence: CSVGGTGQVGDYGYTF. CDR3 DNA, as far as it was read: TGCAGCGTTGGGGGGACAGGACAGGTTGGGGACTATGGC.

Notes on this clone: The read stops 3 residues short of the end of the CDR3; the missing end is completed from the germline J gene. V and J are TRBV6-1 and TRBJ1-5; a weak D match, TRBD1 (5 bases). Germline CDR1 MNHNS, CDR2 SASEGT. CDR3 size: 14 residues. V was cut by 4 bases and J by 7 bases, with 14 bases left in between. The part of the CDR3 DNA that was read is TGTGCCAGCAGTGGTGGGACTTCAGGCCAGCCC. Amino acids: CASSGGTSGQP. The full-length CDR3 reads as CASSGGTSGQPQHF.

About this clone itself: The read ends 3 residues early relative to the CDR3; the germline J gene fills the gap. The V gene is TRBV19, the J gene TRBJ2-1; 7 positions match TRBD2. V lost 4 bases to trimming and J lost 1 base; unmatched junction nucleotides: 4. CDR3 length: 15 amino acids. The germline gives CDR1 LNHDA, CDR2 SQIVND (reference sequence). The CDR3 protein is CASSSGTTSYNEQFF. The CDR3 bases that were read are TGTGCCAGTAGTAGCGGGACTACGTCCTACAATGAG.

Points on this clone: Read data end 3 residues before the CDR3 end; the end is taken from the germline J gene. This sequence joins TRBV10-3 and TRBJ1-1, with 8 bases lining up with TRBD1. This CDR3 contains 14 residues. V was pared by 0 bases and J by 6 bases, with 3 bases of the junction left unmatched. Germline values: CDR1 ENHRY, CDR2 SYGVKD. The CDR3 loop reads CAISESQGDAEAFF. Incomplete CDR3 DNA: TGTGCCATCAGTGAGTCACAGGGGGACGCTGAA.

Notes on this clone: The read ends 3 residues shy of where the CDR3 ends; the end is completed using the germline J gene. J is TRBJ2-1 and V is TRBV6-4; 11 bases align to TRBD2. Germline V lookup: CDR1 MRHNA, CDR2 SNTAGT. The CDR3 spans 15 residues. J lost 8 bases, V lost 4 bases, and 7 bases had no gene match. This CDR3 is CASSVTSGSLDEQFF. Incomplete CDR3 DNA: TGTGCCAGCAGTGTCACTAGCGGGAGTCTTGATGAG.

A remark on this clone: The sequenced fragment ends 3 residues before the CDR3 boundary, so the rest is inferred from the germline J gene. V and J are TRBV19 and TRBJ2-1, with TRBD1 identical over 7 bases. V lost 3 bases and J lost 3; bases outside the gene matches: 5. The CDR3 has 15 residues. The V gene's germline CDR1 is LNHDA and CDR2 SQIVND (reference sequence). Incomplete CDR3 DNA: TGTGCCAGTAGTATCCCGGGACAGAACTACAATGAG. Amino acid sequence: CASSIPGQNYNE. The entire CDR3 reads CASSIPGQNYNEQFF.

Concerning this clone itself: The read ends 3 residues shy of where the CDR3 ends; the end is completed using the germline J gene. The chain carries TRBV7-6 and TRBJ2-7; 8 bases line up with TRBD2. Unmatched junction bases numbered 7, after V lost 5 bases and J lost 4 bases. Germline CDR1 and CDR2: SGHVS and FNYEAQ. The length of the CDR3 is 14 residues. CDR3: CASSPTSEMYEQYF. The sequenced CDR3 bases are TGTGCCAGCAGCCCGACTAGCGAAATGTACGAG.